Listed here are 10 T cell receptor beta chains from one sample, sequenced in a study of chemoradiotherapy in HPV16-positive cancers (dated by TCRdb to between 2021 and 2024). The protocol used for the library was the immunoSEQ multiplex PCR assay. The source is immuneACCESS, and TCRdb retained only in-frame sequences with V and J called. Part of the clones is not carried over; for the studies checked, unresolved V genes explain less than half of this, and the remainder is unexplained. A total of 9,500 to 15,000 clones appear in this sample, around 71% of them only once. The ten largest make up 16% of the sample. Sampling was performed from a patient who underwent chemoradiotherapy. The receptors originated from a human donor with HPV-associated anogenital cancer.

The rearrangement links TRBV19 to TRBJ1-5; weak D call: TRBD1 (6 bases). The germline V gene encodes CDR1 LNHDA and CDR2 SQIVND (reference sequence). CDR3 length: 16 amino acids. Trimming shortened V by 3 bases and J by 2 bases, and 14 bases separated the two germline ends. CDR3 in DNA: TGTGCCAGTAGTATGGGGGGCGGCAAACGCAATCAGCCCCAGCATTTT. Encoded protein: CASSMGGGKRNQPQHF.

The chain has TRBV30 and TRBJ1-5, with D possibly being TRBD1 (6 bases). Germline values: CDR1 GTSNPN, CDR2 SVGIG (reference sequence). Trimming took 3 bases from V and 1 from J, leaving 16 bases between them. This CDR3 has 16 amino acids. In DNA form, the CDR3 reads TGTGCCTGGAGCCGCTCTGGGGGCAGCAGCAATCAGCCCCAGCATTTT. Translated, it gives CAWSRSGGSSNQPQHF.

V usage is TRBV6-5 and J usage is TRBJ1-3, with 10 bases that match TRBD1. CDR3 length equals 16 residues. J gave up 4 bases and V 2 bases, and 5 bases lay outside the gene matches. In germline, CDR1 is MNHEY, CDR2 SVGAGI. This CDR3 is CASSYTGTGVGNTIYF. DNA for the CDR3: TGTGCCAGCAGTTACACCGGGACAGGGGTCGGAAACACCATATATTTT.

The chain is built from TRBV4-2 and TRBJ2-1; 7 bases are a match to TRBD2. This CDR3 has 15 amino acids. V was pared by 0 bases and J by 2 bases, with 1 base of the junction left unmatched. Per germline, CDR1 LGHNA and CDR2 YNFKEQ. This CDR3 reads CASSQETSAYNEQFF. CDR3 DNA sequence: TGTGCCAGCAGCCAAGAAACTAGCGCCTACAATGAGCAGTTCTTC.

V usage is TRBV5-6 and J usage is TRBJ1-6; 7 positions match TRBD1. V shed 4 bases, J shed 10 bases, and the junction held 8 bases outside the gene matches. CDR3 length: 14 residues. The germline V gene encodes CDR1 SGHDT and CDR2 YYEEEE. The CDR3 protein is CASSPTGSRSPLHF. The CDR3 region has the DNA TGTGCCAGCAGCCCGACAGGGTCGCGGTCACCCCTCCACTTT.

The chain employs TRBV7-2 and TRBJ2-5; D remains ambiguous. With 4 bases removed from V and 5 bases from J, the gap between germline ends came to 14 bases. The germline V gene encodes CDR1 SGHTA and CDR2 FQGNSA. The CDR3 is 14 amino acids. The DNA of the CDR3 is TGTGCCAGCAGCTGGTTCATAGTAGGGGAGACCCAGTACTTC. It encodes CASSWFIVGETQYF.

The chain couples TRBV2 to TRBJ2-2; 8 bases are shared with TRBD1. CDR3 length: 13 amino acids. Trimming at V came to 6 bases and at J to 7 bases, leaving 4 bases not matched to a gene. Per germline, CDR1 SNHLY and CDR2 FYNNEI. In DNA form, the CDR3 reads TGTGCCAGCAGGGACAGGGATGGCGGGGAGCTGTTTTTT. It translates to CASRDRDGGELFF.

This clone has more than one count but fewer than ten. The V call is TRBV27, the J call TRBJ1-1; the D is unclear. The CDR3 runs 13 residues. Germline V gives CDR1 MNHEY, CDR2 SMNVEV (reference sequence). V lost 5 bases to trimming and J lost 6 bases, with 13 bases between them. For the CDR3, the DNA is TGTGCCAGCAGTCCTCGACCTAGAGCTGAAGCTTTCTTT. It specifies CASSPRPRAEAFF.

This sequence joins TRBV7-6 and TRBJ2-1; 10 positions match TRBD2. From germline, CDR1 is SGHVS and CDR2 FNYEAQ. The CDR3 length is 17 residues. Trimming cost V 4 bases and J 8 bases; bases outside gene matches: 14. The CDR3 region has the DNA TGTGCCAGCAGCTCCCCTGAGGCTAGCGGGGGTGGCTATGAGCAGTTCTTC. Translation gives CASSSPEASGGGYEQFF.

This clone occurred a few times. This chain uses TRBV7-8 with TRBJ1-2; 7 nucleotides agree with TRBD1. The ends lost 6 bases at V and 7 bases at J; junction bases unmatched: 5. Germline CDR1 SGHVS, CDR2 FQNEAQ. This CDR3 has 12 residues. The CDR3 sequence: CASRGGAVGYTF. CDR3 in DNA: TGTGCCAGCAGAGGGGGCGCGGTTGGCTACACCTTC.